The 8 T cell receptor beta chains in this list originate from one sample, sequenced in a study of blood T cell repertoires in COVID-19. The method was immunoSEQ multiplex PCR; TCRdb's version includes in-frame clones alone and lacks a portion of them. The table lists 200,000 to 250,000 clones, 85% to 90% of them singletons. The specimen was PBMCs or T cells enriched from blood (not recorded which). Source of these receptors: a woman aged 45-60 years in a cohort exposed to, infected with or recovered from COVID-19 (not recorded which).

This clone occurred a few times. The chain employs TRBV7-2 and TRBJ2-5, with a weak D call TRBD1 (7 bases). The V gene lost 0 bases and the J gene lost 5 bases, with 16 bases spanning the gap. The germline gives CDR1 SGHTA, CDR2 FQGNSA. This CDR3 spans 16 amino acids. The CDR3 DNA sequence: TGTGCCAGCAGCTTAGCGGCAGGCAGGGGGAGGGAGACCCAGTACTTC. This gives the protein CASSLAAGRGRETQYF.

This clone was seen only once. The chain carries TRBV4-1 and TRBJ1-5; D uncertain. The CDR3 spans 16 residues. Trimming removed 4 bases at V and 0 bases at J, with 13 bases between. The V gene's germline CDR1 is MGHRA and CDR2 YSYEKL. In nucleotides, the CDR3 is TGCGCCAGCAGCCCCAAGGGAGACTTTAGCAATCAGCCCCAGCATTTT. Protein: CASSPKGDFSNQPQHF.

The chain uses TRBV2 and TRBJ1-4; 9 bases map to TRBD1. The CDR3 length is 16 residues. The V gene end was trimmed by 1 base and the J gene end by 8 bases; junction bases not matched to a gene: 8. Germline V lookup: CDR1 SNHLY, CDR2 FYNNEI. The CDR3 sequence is CASSEGVGQGWEKLFF. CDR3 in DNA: TGTGCCAGCAGTGAAGGAGTGGGACAGGGCTGGGAAAAACTGTTTTTT.

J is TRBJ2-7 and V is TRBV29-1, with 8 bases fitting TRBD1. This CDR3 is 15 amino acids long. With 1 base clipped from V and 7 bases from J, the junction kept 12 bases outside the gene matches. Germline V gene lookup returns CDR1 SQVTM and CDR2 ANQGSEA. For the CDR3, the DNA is TGCAGCGTTGAAGCGCCGGCAGGGGGCTCTGGGGAGCAGTACTTC. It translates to CSVEAPAGGSGEQYF.

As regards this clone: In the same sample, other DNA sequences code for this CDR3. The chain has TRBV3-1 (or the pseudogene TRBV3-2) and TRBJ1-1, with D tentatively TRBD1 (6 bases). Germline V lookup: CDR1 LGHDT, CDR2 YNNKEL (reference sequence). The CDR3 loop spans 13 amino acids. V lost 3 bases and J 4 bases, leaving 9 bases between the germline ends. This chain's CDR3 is CASSQGRGTEAFF. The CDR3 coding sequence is TGTGCCAGCAGCCAGGGCAGGGGCACTGAAGCTTTCTTT.

The DNA of the CDR3 is TGTGCCAGCAGCGCGACTAGTAGGAATGAGCAGTTCTTC. Its translation is CASSATSRNEQFF. The chain couples TRBV9 to TRBJ2-1, with D possibly matching TRBD2 (6 bases). This CDR3 has 13 amino acids. Trimming stripped 3 bases from V and 7 bases from J, with 11 bases between. CDR1 and CDR2 (germline): SGDLS, YYNGEE.

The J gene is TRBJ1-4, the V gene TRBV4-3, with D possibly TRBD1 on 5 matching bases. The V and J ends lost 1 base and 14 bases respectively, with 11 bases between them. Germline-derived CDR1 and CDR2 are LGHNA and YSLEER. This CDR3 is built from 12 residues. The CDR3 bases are TGCGCCAGCAGCCAAGTCCAGGGCGTCCTGTTTTTT. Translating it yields CASSQVQGVLFF.

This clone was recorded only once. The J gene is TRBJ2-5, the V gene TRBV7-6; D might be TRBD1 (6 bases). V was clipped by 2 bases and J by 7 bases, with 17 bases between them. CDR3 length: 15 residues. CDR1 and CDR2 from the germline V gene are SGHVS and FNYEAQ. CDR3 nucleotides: TGTGCCAGCAGCTTACTGACAGGACCCTTTGGGACCCAGTACTTC. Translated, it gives CASSLLTGPFGTQYF.